This T cell receptor beta chain was recorded in a study of Graves' ophthalmopathy and Graves' hyperthyroidism. Beta-chain TCR CDR3 regions were amplified from RNA transcripts. Second-round multiplex PCR came after first-round RT-PCR with HTBI primers. TCRdb reanalysed the multiplex PCR reads using MiXCR and keeps one entry per CDR3 protein. The sample has 600,000 to 950,000 distinct CDR3 sequences; roughly two fifths are singletons. The germline V and J ends were trimmed by 5 bases and 9 bases, with 11 bases remaining between them. This CDR3 spans 13 amino acids. Per the germline V gene, CDR1 is SNHLY and CDR2 is FYNNEI. General study points: Clonotypes were expanded in thyroid at above 0.001 frequency, and most also appeared in blood.

This clonotype was counted a few times. Its specificity is unknown. The sample was peripheral blood. The J gene is TRBJ1-6, the V gene TRBV2, with a tentative D call TRBD1 (5 bases). This sequence originates from an adult man with Graves' ophthalmopathy. The CDR3 DNA is TGTGCCAGCAGTCGGGGCCCGGGTTCACCCCTCCACTTT. Its protein product is CASSRGPGSPLHF.